This T cell receptor beta chain was recorded in a study of blood T cell repertoires in COVID-19. For the study at large: Sites in the United States, Italy and Spain provided acute and convalescent COVID-19 samples. PBMCs, B-cell-depleted T cells, or T cells provided the cDNA or gDNA that made up the material.

Original methodology: Counts of nucleated cells, estimated from reference gene primer amplification, were obtained. Clones were read by immunoSEQ multiplex PCR, and TCRdb kept only the in-frame ones, dropping some. V and J calls and clone size are as listed in that table; D and trimming were resolved from the DNA. The sample lists about 100,000 clones, over 90% seen once, with more than 1.5% in the top ten. The CDR3 covers 15 residues. Germline V gene lookup returns CDR1 SEHNR and CDR2 FQNEAQ (reference sequence). Trimming cost V 5 bases and J 7 bases; bases outside gene matches: 11. This chain joins TRBV7-9 and TRBJ2-3; 8 bases are a match to TRBD1. Sequences were obtained from peripheral blood. The sequence was obtained from a man in his sixties with acute or convalescent COVID-19. The CDR3 bases are TGTGCCAGCAGCGCAGACAGGGGTCCAGCCAATACGCAGTATTTT. This sequence encodes CASSADRGPANTQYF.